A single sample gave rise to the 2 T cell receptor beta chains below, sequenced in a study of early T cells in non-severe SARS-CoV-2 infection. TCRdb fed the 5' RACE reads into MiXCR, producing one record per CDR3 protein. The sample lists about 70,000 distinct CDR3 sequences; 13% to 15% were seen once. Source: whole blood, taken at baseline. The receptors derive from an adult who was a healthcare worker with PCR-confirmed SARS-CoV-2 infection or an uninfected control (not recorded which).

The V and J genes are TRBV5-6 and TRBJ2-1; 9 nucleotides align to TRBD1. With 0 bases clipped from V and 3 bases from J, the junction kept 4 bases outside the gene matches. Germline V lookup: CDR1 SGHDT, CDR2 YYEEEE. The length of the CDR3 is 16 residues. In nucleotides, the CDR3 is TGTGCCAGCAGCTTGGGAGGACAGGGGCGCTACAATGAGCAGTTCTTC. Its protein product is CASSLGGQGRYNEQFF.

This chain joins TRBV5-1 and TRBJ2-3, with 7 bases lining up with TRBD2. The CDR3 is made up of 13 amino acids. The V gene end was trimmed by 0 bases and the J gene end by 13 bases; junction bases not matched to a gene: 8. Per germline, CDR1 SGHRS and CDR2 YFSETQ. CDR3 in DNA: TGCGCCAGCAGCTTGGAGGAGTCGGGGACTAAGTATTTT. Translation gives CASSLEESGTKYF.